This TCR beta chain was recovered during a study of monozygotic twins with inflammatory bowel disease. Reanalyzing the 5' RACE reads, TCRdb keeps one entry per CDR3 protein, without DNA. Across around 450,000 distinct CDR3 sequences, the top ten clones capture roughly 2.3% of the sample. The CDR3 length is 12 residues. Germline assignment: CDR1 SGHVS and CDR2 FQNEAQ. The source material was blood. This TCR was sampled from a human donor with ulcerative colitis or Crohn's disease, or a healthy co-twin of an affected twin (not recorded which). The gene calls are TRBV7-8 and TRBJ1-1; TCRdb selects TRBD1, and the lack of DNA leaves this call unchecked. CDR3 protein: CASSSQGPEAFF. The whole variable domain, remainder taken from reference TRBV7-8 and TRBJ1-1, is GAGVSQSPRYKVAKRGQDVALRCDPISGHVSLFWYQQALGQGPEFLTYFQNEAQLDKSGLPSDRFFAERPEGSVSTLKIQRTQQEDSAVYLCASSSQGPEAFFGQGTRLTVV.